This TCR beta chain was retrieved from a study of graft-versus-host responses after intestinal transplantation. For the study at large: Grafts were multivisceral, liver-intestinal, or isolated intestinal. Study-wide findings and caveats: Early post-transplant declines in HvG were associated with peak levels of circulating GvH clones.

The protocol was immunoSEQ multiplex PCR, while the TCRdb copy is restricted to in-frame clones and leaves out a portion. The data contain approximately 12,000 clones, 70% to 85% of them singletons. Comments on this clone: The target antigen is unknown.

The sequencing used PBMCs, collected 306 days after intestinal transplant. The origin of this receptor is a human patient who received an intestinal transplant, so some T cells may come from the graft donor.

The CDR3 protein is CASSEQGAGMEQYF. CDR3 DNA sequence: TGTGCCAGCAGCGAACAGGGGGCGGGGATGGAGCAGTACTTC. The chain has TRBV7-3 and TRBJ2-7, with 9 bases matching TRBD1. J was trimmed by 7 bases and V by 5 bases; bases with no gene match: 9. This CDR3 comprises 14 residues. In germline, CDR1 is SGHTA, CDR2 FQGTGA.